The T cell receptor (beta chain) under discussion was sequenced for a study of cytomegalovirus exposure and HLA in healthy donors (dated by TCRdb to about 2017). About the full investigation: According to an earlier analysis of around 600 of the donors, about 170 million T cells yielded 95 million to 140 million unique TCR beta sequences and more than 250 Gb of sequence data. An early release covering roughly 640 HLA-typed donors comprised about 300 gigabases of sequencing data and 65 million to 100 million unique TCR sequences. The genetic ancestry cluster associated with self-reported Caucasian donors included roughly 84% of the roughly 400 genotyped donors. The study aimed to test whether signatures of past pathogen exposure could be identified by cataloging public T cell receptors. Using immunosequencing, the study profiled T cell repertoires from 550 to 750 subjects and related those repertoires to cytomegalovirus serostatus. Along with the roughly 700-subject first cohort, a separate validation cohort of more than 90 different subjects was used. To predict cytomegalovirus infection status, the study brought together high-throughput TCR immunosequencing, statistical association of individual TCRs with disease status, and machine learning. A later analysis re-examined previously published TCR beta repertoires from several hundred donors and added high-resolution HLA genotyping to investigate patterns of TCR occurrence. In the later analysis, no new phenotypic data were used to find candidate immune exposures; instead, reliance was placed on TCR beta sequences and their occurrence across donors. An earlier analysis of fewer than 750 of the donors used high-throughput TCR beta sequencing to judge whether each TCR beta V gene segment behaved as functional or pseudogenic. Alongside the repertoire data, information on donor age, sex, ethnicity and CMV serostatus was compiled. Genome-wide SNP genotypes for about 55% of the roughly 670 donors were used in a later genetic analysis, which treated that subset as a discovery cohort. All discovery cohort repertoires had been generated using a single sequencing platform. Both class I and class II loci were covered by HLA typing, at four-digit resolution. The number of donors typed differed by locus, with about 629-640 for A, B, C, DRB1 and DQB1, roughly 520 for DQA1, about 610 for DPA1, and 400 to 490 for DPB1. Roughly 5 DR-DQ haplotypes were handled as single units for association and clustering because linkage in the cohort was strong. Across 300 to 400 genotyped donors of the cohort, an average of approximately 240,000 unique TCR beta nucleotide sequences per donor were sequenced, and roughly 20% of those sequences were non-productive.

Receptor amplification or capture employed the immunoSEQ multiplex PCR assay. A mixture of 60 forward primers for TCR Vbeta segments and 13 reverse primers for TCR Jbeta segments was used in the multiplex PCR. A multiplex PCR assay on genomic DNA amplified the CDR3 region of rearranged TCR beta genes. Amplified TCR beta libraries were sequenced as 87-base-pair reads on the Illumina HiSeq System. Turning to the authors' computational methods: A later analysis tallied roughly 78 million unique TCR beta chains across the 666 repertoires, and some 10 million of those chains were shared by two or more donors. Raw reads were error-corrected and collapsed into unique sequences with a nearest-neighbor algorithm that merged closely related sequences to remove PCR and sequencing errors. Alignment of CDR3 sequences to IMGT reference sequences was used to assign V, D and J gene segments. Each retained sequence needed at least a six-nucleotide match to both a V gene segment and a J gene segment. A rearrangement was called productive if the CDR3 had no stop codons and remained in frame with V and J, and every other rearrangement was called non-productive. CDR3 was defined by IMGT convention, running from the second conserved V-encoded cysteine to the conserved J-encoded phenylalanine. The earlier analysis of 587 of the donors excluded any sequence lacking an unambiguous match to a single V gene segment. An earlier analysis of several hundred of the donors called V segments functional above 56.7% productive rearrangements and segregating when the between-donor standard deviation exceeded 5%. A statistical classification framework was built to diagnose cytomegalovirus status from the catalog of TCR beta chain sequences. V and J gene assignment, in a later analysis, came from comparing TCR nucleotide sequences with IMGT/GENE-DB human TR gene sequences. In a later analysis, CDR3 sequences and most-parsimonious VDJ recombination scenarios were assigned using the TCRdist pipeline. In a later analysis, every TCR beta chain was defined by the combination of its CDR3 amino acid sequence and its V-gene family, and reads without a unique V-gene family were dropped. To address suspected cross-contamination and a sequencing artifact, a later analysis removed around 590 highly shared, low-generation-probability nucleotide sequences. In a later analysis, a clonal expansion index for each public chain was calculated from normalized within-repertoire ranks of inferred template counts. A later analysis computed generation probabilities with a VDJ recombination model fitted to out-of-frame rearrangements, and checked the results against IGoR. In a later analysis, hypergeometric tests were used to score TCR-TCR, TCR-HLA and TCR-CMV co-occurrence, with a repertoire-size bias correction applied to TCR pairs. To estimate false discovery rates, a later analysis permuted the HLA or CMV assignments 20 times. In a later analysis, co-occurring TCRs were grouped using DBSCAN, and TCRdist sequence similarity was added for clustering within HLA-allele-positive subsets. For co-occurrence clustering, repertoires with fewer than 30,000 or more than 120,000 public chains were excluded, along with five repertoires with anomalous nucleotide sharing. This immuneACCESS table, as held by TCRdb, lists in-frame sequences with V and J called but not all clones. Of the missing ones, under half trace to an unresolved V gene in checked studies; the others have no known cause. That table furnishes V, J and clone size, whereas the DNA furnished D and trimming. This sample's table carries 40,000 to 50,000 clones. The ten largest clonotypes hold less than 1.5% of the sample.

In total, approximately 610 healthy bone marrow donors made up the cohort. At the time of sampling, all cohort members were nominally healthy, though unrecorded immune exposures were likely present. The donor tested CMV seronegative and was one of the 352 seronegative cohort members. Every donor gave a peripheral blood sample, and the peripheral blood mononuclear cells from that sample were used for TCR beta sequencing. The Qiagen DNeasy Blood Extraction Kit was used to extract genomic DNA from the blood cell samples. General study outcomes and caveats: Over 15 rarely observed V segments, including chromosome 9 orphons, were excluded from the earlier analysis of several hundred of the donors because counts were too low. At a false discovery rate of 0.05, a later analysis linked around 15,000 TCR beta sequences to specific HLA alleles. In a later analysis, HLA-associated TCR beta chains were found to be more clonally expanded and to have lower generation probabilities than equally common non-associated chains. For the cohort, immune exposure information was limited to CMV serostatus. When HLA alleles, especially DR and DQ, strongly co-occurred, attributing TCR associations to individual alleles was difficult. The presence/absence analyses assumed that sequencing depth was roughly uniform across donors, and that assumption may not be true. A few of the identified cytomegalovirus-associated TCR beta chains were confirmed in vitro to be specific for cytomegalovirus antigens. A further reported finding was that TCR beta sequences accurately predicted the HLA-A and HLA-B alleles for most subjects in the first cohort. According to a later analysis, parvovirus B19, influenza, CMV and Epstein-Barr virus appeared linked to several top co-occurrence clusters. In a later genetic analysis, a missense DCLRE1C variant was associated with V-gene and J-gene trimming of TCR beta chains, and the association was replicated in an independent cohort. Because the 87-base-pair reads could not distinguish some IMGT-functional V segments, including TRBV6-2 and TRBV6-3, those segments were excluded. A group of highly shared sequence variants was considered likely to be a technical artifact of the sequencing pipeline. The authors suggested that the approach could potentially be extended to other disease states and immunological phenotypes. A total of fewer than 200 TCR beta chains were listed by the study as associated with cytomegalovirus. Only TCR beta chains were sequenced in this cohort, and the absence of alpha or paired-chain data limited detectable features. Correlated functional status among segregating V segments might reflect linkage disequilibrium, but an unknown experimental factor could not be ruled out. In both the original and validation cohorts, the classifier was reported to diagnose cytomegalovirus status with high specificity and sensitivity. In a later analysis, the rate of TCR association differed among HLA loci, with DRB1 alleles having the most associated TCRs and HLA-C alleles having the fewest. HLA typing was unavailable for some donors at each locus, so association tests used only the typed subset. According to a later genetic analysis, donors in an Asian-associated ancestry cluster had fewer N-insertions in productive TCRs than the approximately 670-donor mean. A later analysis found that most CMV-associated TCR beta chains appeared HLA-restricted, with HLA associations seemingly driven largely by CMV exposure. In an earlier analysis of 587 of the donors, most TCR beta V segments appeared in productive rearrangements about 87% or about 30% of the time, broadly matching IMGT annotations. Across donors, most TCR sequences were observed very rarely, whereas some public TCRs were present in many individuals.

CDR1 and CDR2 were assigned from the germline V gene as SGHRS and YFSETQ. Its CDR3 holds 16 amino acids, cysteine through phenylalanine. Of the read, only the CDR3 DNA is kept; its 48 bases are in frame from base 1. Trimmed from V: 4 bases; trimmed from J: 0 bases; junction bases lacking a gene match: 8. On this clone itself: Its antigen remains unidentified.

Sequences were obtained from PBMCs. This TCR was sampled from a man younger than 40 in good health and CMV-seronegative. This chain joins TRBV5-1 to TRBJ1-1; the junction holds 8 bases that match TRBD1. The bases read TGCGCCAGCAGCGGACCCGGACAGGGTTTGAACACTGAAGCTTTCTTT. It translates as CASSGPGQGLNTEAFF.